This T cell receptor beta chain emerged from a study of T cells after yellow fever vaccination. The germline V gene has CDR1 SGHVS and CDR2 FNYEAQ. The CDR3 runs to 18 residues. Unmatched junction bases numbered 10, after V lost 1 base and J lost 4 bases. Points from the study as a whole: Re-detected after boosting: most primary clones, 96% of CD4 and over 80% of CD8. Weaker in magnitude, the secondary response showed a faster peak on day 5 versus 15. Shared CD4/CD8 clonotypes were a small share, likely from convergent recombination. Within FACS-sorted repertoires, abundant clonotypes contaminating from the bulk population could be present.

From the 5' RACE reads, TCRdb called clonotypes with MiXCR, one entry per CDR3 protein. This table has fewer than 450,000 distinct CDR3 sequences, roughly 8.6% appearing once. This clonotype was observed at least ten times. The antigen remains unidentified. The rearrangement joins TRBV7-6 to TRBJ2-2; 9 bases map to TRBD2. This sample comprised PBMCs, obtained about 49 days after the first yellow fever vaccination. The receptor was isolated from a man younger than 30 who received the YFV17D yellow fever vaccine. CDR3 DNA sequence: TGTGCCAGCAGCTTAGATTTTTTGGCTAGCGGGGCCACCGGGGAGCTGTTTTTT. Amino acid sequence: CASSLDFLASGATGELFF.